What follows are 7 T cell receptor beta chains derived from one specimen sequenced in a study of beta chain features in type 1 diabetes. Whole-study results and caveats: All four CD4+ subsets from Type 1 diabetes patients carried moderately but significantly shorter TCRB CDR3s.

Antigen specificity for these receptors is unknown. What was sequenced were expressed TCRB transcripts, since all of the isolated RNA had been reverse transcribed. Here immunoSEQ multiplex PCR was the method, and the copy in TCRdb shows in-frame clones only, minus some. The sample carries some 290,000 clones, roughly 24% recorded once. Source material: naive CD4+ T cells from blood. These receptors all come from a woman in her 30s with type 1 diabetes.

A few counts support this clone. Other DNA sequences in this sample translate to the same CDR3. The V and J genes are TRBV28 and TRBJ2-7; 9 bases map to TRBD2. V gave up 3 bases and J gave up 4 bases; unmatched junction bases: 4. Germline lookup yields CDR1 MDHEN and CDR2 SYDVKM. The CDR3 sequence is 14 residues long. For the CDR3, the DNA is TGTGCCAGCAGTTTTGGCGGGAGGGCGTACGAGCAGTACTTC. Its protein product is CASSFGGRAYEQYF.

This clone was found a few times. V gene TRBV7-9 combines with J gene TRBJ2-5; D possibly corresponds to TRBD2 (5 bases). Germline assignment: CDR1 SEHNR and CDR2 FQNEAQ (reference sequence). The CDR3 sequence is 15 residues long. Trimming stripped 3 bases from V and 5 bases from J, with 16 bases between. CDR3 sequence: CASSFLAIRGETQYF. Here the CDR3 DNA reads TGTGCCAGCAGCTTCTTGGCCATCCGCGGGGAGACCCAGTACTTC. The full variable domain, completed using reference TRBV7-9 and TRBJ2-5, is DTGVSQNPRHKITKRGQNVTFRCDPISEHNRLYWYRQTLGQGPEFLTYFQNEAQLEKSRLLSDRFSAERPKGSFSTLEIQRTEQGDSAMYLCASSFLAIRGETQYFGPGTRLLVL.

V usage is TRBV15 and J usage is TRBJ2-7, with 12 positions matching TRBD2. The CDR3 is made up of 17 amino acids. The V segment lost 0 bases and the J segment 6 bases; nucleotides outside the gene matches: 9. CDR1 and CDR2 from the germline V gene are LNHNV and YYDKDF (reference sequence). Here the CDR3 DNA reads TGTGCCACCAGCAGAGAGGTGACTAGCGGGAGCGGAGGCGAGCAGTACTTC. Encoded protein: CATSREVTSGSGGEQYF.

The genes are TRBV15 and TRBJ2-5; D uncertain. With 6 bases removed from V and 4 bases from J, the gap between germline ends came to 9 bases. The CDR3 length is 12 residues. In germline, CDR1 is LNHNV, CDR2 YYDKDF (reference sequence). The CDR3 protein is CATSFQRETQYF. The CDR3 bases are TGTGCCACCAGTTTCCAGCGAGAGACCCAGTACTTC.

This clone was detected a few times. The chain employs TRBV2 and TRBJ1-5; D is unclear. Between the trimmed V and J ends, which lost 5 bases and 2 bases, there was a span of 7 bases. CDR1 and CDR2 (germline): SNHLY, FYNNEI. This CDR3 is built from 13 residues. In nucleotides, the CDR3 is TGTGCCAGCAGTTCCGAGGGCAATCAGCCCCAGCATTTT. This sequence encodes CASSSEGNQPQHF.

Here the CDR3 DNA reads TGTGCCAGCAGGCCGTCTCAGTACGAGCAGTACTTC. Its protein is CASRPSQYEQYF. The chain employs TRBV28 and TRBJ2-7; D not certain. The CDR3 sequence is 12 residues long. Germline CDR1 is MDHEN and CDR2 is SYDVKM. V was cut by 6 bases and J by 4 bases, with 10 bases left in between.

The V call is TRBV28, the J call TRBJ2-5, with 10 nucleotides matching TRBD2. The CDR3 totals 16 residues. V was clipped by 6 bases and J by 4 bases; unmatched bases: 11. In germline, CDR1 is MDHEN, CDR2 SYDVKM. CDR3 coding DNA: TGTGCCAGCAGCCGAGCGGGAGGGCTGGAGGGAGAGACCCAGTACTTC. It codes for CASSRAGGLEGETQYF.